This T cell receptor beta chain was documented in a study of blood T cell repertoires in COVID-19. This CDR3 comprises 14 residues. Here immunoSEQ multiplex PCR was the method, and the copy in TCRdb shows in-frame clones only, minus some. This table has approximately 240,000 clones, approximately 84% appearing once. The chain links TRBV21-1 to TRBJ2-7; TRBD1, the D gene given by the table, was not confirmed from the DNA. TRBV21-1 is noted as a pseudogene. This TCR derives from a woman aged 55 to 70 with acute or convalescent COVID-19. The sequenced material came from peripheral blood. CDR3 protein: CAITKGTGGNEQYF. The CDR3 nucleotides are TGTGCCATCACAAAGGGGACAGGGGGGAACGAGCAGTACTTC.